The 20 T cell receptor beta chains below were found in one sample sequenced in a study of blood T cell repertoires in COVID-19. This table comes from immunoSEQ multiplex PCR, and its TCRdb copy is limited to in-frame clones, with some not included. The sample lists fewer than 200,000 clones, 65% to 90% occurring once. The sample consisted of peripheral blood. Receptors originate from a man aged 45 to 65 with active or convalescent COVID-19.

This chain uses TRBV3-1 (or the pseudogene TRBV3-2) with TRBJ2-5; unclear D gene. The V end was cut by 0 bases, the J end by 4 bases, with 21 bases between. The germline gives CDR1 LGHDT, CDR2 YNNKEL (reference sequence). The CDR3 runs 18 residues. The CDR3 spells CASSQDVASGWVTETQYF. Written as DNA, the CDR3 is TGTGCCAGCAGCCAAGATGTCGCTAGTGGATGGGTAACAGAGACCCAGTACTTC.

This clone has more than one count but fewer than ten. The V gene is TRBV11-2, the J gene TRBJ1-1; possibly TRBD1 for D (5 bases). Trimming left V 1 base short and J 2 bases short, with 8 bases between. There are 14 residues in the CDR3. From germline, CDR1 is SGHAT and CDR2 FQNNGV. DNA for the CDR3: TGTGCCAGCAGCTTAGGACAGCAAAACACTGAAGCTTTCTTT. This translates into CASSLGQQNTEAFF.

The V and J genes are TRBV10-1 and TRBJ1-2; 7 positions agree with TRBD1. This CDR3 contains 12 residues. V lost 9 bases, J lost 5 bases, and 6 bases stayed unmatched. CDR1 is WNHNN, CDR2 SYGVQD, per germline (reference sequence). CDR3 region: CAREDRDYGYTF. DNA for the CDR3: TGCGCCAGAGAAGACAGGGATTATGGCTACACCTTC.

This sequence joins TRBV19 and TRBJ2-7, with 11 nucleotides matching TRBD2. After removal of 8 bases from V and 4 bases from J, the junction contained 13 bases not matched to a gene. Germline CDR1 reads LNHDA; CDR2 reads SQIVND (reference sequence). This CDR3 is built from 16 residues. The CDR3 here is CASSNGIAGGNYEQYF. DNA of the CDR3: TGTGCCAGTTCAAACGGAATAGCGGGAGGGAATTACGAGCAGTACTTC.

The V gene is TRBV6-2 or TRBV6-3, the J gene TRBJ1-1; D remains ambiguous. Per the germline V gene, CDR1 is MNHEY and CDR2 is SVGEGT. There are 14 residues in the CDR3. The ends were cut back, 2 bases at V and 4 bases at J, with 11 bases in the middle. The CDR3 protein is CASSYLEAGTEAFF. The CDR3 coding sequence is TGTGCCAGCAGTTACCTGGAGGCGGGCACTGAAGCTTTCTTT.

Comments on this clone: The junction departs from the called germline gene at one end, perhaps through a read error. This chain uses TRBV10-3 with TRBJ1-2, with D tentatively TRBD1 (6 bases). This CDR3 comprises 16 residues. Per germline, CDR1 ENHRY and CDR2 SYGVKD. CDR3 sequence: CAISEPIGQPNNGYTF. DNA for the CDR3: TGTGCCATCAGTGAGCCTATTGGACAGCCTAACAATGGCTACACCTTC.

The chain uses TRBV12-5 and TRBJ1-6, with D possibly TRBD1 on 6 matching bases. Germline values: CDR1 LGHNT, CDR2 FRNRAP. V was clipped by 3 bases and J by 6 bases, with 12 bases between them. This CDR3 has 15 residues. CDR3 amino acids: CASGFVGTSNSPLHF. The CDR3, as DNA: TGTGCTAGTGGTTTTGTTGGGACAAGTAATTCACCCCTCCACTTT.

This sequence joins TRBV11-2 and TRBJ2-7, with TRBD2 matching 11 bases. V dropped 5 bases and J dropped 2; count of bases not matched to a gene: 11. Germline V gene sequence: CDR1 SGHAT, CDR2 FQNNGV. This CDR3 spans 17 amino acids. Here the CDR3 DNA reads TGTGCCAGCAGCCTTCAGCCGGGACTAGCGGCGACCTACGAGCAGTACTTC. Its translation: CASSLQPGLAATYEQYF.

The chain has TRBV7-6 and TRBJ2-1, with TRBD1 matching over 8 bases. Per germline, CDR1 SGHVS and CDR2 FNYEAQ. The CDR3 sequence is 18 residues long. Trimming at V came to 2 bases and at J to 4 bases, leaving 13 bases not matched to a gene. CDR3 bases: TGTGCCAGCAGCTTACCCCCGACCGGCAGGGGGCCTTACAATGAGCAGTTCTTC. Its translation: CASSLPPTGRGPYNEQFF.

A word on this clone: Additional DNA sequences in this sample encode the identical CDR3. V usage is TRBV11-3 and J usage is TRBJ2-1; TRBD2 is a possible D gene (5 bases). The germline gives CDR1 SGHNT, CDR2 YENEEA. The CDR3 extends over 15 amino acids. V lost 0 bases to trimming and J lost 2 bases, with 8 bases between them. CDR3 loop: CASSLDPGTYNEQFF. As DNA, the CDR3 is TGTGCCAGCAGCTTAGACCCCGGGACCTACAATGAGCAGTTCTTC. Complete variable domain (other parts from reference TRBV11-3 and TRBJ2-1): EAGVVQSPRYKIIEKKQPVAFWCNPISGHNTLYWYLQNLGQGPELLIRYENEEAVDDSQLPKDRFSAERLKGVDSTLKIQPAELGDSAVYLCASSLDPGTYNEQFFGPGTRLTVL.

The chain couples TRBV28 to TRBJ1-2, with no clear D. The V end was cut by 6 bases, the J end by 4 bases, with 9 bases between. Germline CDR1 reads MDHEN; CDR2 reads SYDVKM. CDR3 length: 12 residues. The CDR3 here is CASSPSFYGYTF. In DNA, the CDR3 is TGTGCCAGCAGCCCTTCCTTCTATGGCTACACCTTC.

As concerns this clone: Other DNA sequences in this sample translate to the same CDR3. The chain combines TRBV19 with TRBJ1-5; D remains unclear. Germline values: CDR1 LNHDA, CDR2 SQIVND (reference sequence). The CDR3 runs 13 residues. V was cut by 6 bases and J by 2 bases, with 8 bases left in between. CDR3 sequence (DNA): TGTGCCAGTAGCCCCGGAGGCAATCAGCCCCAGCATTTT. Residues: CASSPGGNQPQHF.

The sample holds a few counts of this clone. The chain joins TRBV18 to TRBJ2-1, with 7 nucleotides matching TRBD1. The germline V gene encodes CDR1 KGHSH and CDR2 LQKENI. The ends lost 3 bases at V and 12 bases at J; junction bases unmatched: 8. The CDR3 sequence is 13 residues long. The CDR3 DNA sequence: TGTGCCAGCTCACCGAGAGGGGGCGCTGGGCAGTTCTTC. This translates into CASSPRGGAGQFF.

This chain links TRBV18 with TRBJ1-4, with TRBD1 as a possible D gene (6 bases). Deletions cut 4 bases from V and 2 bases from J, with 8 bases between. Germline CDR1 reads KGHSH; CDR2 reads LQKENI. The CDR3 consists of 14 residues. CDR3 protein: CASSQGVTNEKLFF. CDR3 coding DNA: TGTGCCAGCTCACAGGGGGTGACTAATGAAAAACTGTTTTTT.

The CDR3 sequence is CASSYSTAGATDTQYF. As DNA, the CDR3 is TGTGCCAGCAGTTACTCGACGGCGGGGGCCACAGATACGCAGTATTTT. This chain joins TRBV6-5 and TRBJ2-3; weak D call: TRBD2 (7 bases). Trimming removed 0 bases from V and 2 bases from J, with 12 bases in between. CDR1 MNHEY and CDR2 SVGAGI come from the germline V gene. This CDR3 comprises 16 residues.

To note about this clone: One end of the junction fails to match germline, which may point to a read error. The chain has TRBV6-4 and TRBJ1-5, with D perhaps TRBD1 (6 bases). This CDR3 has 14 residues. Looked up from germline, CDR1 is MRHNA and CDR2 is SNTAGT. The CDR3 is CAGSEGGGNQPQHF. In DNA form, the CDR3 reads TGTGCCGGCAGTGAAGGGGGGGGCAATCAGCCCCAGCATTTT.

The CDR3 nucleotides read TGTGCCAGCAGCGTAGCTGACACCGGGGAGCTGTTTTTT. Translating gives CASSVADTGELFF. This chain connects TRBV9 to TRBJ2-2; D gene ambiguous. This CDR3 has 13 amino acids. Germline lookup yields CDR1 SGDLS and CDR2 YYNGEE. With 0 bases removed from V and 3 bases from J, the gap between germline ends came to 3 bases.

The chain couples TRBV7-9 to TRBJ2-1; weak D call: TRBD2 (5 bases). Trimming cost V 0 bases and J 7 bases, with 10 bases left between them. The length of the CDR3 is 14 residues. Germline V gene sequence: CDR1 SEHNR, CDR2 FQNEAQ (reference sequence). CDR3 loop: CASSLAGVRNEQFF. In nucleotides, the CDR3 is TGTGCCAGCAGCTTAGCCGGGGTCCGTAATGAGCAGTTCTTC.

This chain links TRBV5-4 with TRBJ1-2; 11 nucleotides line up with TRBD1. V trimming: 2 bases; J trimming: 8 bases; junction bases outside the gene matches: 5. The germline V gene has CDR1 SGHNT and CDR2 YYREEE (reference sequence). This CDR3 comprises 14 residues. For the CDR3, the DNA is TGTGCCAGCAGCTTCGGACAGGGGGCGGGGGGCTACACCTTC. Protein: CASSFGQGAGGYTF.

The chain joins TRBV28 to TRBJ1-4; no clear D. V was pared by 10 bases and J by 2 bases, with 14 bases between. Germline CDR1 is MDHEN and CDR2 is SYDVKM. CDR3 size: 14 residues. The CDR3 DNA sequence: TGTGCCACACTGCAAGATGAGACTAATGAAAAACTGTTTTTT. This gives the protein CATLQDETNEKLFF. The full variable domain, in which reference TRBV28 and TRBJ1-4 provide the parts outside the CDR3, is DVKVTQSSRYLVKRTGEKVFLECVQDMDHENMFWYRQDPGLGLRLIYFSYDVKMKEKGDIPEGYSVSREKKERFSLILESASTNQTSMYLCATLQDETNEKLFFGSGTQLSVL.